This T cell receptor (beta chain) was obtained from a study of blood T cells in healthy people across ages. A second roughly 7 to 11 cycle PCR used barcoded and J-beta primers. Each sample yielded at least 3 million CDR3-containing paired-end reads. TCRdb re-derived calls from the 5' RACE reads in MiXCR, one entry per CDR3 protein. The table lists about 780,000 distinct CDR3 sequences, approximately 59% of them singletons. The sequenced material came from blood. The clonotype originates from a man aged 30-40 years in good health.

The CDR3 coding sequence is TGTGCCAGCTCATTTTTCTCCCGGGACTACGAGCAGTACTTC. It translates to CASSFFSRDYEQYF. This chain uses TRBV18 with TRBJ2-7; D is possibly TRBD2 (5 bases). Trimming took off 5 bases at V and 3 bases at J, with 14 bases between the two ends. This CDR3 region has 14 residues. Germline CDR1 KGHSH, CDR2 LQKENI.